This T cell receptor beta chain was profiled in a study of T-cell memory formation after mild COVID-19. Study in general: Largely, the TCR clusters proved donor specific. Study-level results: Contracting clones, day 15 to 85, had balanced CD4/CD8, and later expanders favored CD4+.

Trimming pared 1 base from V and 2 bases from J, leaving 8 bases between. This CDR3 has 15 residues. The V gene's germline CDR1 is KGHSH and CDR2 LQKENI. Only a few counts were recorded for this clonotype. Its antigen is unknown. TCR alpha and TCR beta cDNA libraries with sample barcodes and UMIs came from 5'RACE using constant-segment primers. TCRdb redid the calling of the 5' RACE reads with MiXCR, one entry per CDR3 protein. In the table there are about 560,000 distinct CDR3 sequences, roughly 17% of which are singletons. Sample: PBMCs or a T cell subset sorted from them (not recorded which). This TCR derives from an adult woman who had mild COVID-19 (a few samples of this study predate the infection). Cell type and time point are not known. The V and J genes are TRBV18 and TRBJ2-2; D unresolved. Written as DNA, the CDR3 is TGTGCCAGCTCACCACTCTCTTTAAACACCGGGGAGCTGTTTTTT. It translates to CASSPLSLNTGELFF. Filled out from reference TRBV18 and TRBJ2-2, the complete variable domain reads NAGVMQNPRHLVRRRGQEARLRCSPMKGHSHVYWYRQLPEEGLKFMVYLQKENIIDESGMPKERFSAEFPKEGPSILRIQQVVRGDSAAYFCASSPLSLNTGELFFGEGSRLTVL.